What follows is one TCR beta chain and its context. As yet, its antigen is unknown. The data originate from a study of CD8 T cells in Susac syndrome. Germline CDR1 and CDR2: MNHEY and SVGAGI. Trimming shortened V by 8 bases and J by 4 bases, and 8 bases separated the two germline ends. CDR3 length equals 11 residues. Random-hexamer reverse transcription was applied to about 0.5 to 1 ug RNA. Multiplex immunoSEQ PCR targeted 54 Vbeta and 13 Jbeta TCR beta segments. TCRdb re-derived calls from the immunoSEQ multiplex PCR reads in MiXCR, one entry per CDR3 protein. The repertoire holds nearly 110,000 distinct CDR3 sequences, with 94% as singletons. Study-level results: Clonal expansion was present among Susac CD8+ cells. This expansion reached its peak in TEMRA cells and in active patients.

The TCR was taken from a human donor with Susac syndrome. The genes are TRBV6-5 and TRBJ1-1; D not certain. Material: CD8+ T cells from PBMCs. CDR3 loop: CASYVGTEAFF. The CDR3 nucleotides are TGTGCCAGCTACGTGGGCACTGAAGCTTTCTTT.